This TCR beta chain comes out of a study of blood T cell repertoires in COVID-19. Study-level background: T cells, B-cell-depleted T cells, or PBMCs supplied cDNA or gDNA.

The table came from immunoSEQ multiplex PCR; TCRdb's copy has only in-frame clones and leaves some out. The sample comprises 150,000 to 200,000 clones, 75% to 85% of which are singletons, and roughly 12% rests with the top ten. Germline CDR1 and CDR2: ENHRY and SYGVKD. The ends lost 6 bases at V and 9 bases at J; junction bases unmatched: 9. The CDR3 contains 14 residues. Seattle cases were enrolled at active infection and followed longitudinally. The receptor was derived from a woman older than 75 with COVID-19, enrolled during active disease. The V call is TRBV10-3, the J call TRBJ2-1; 9 bases align to TRBD2. The sequencing sample was made of peripheral blood. The CDR3 here is CAIRSDSGSVEQFF. The DNA for the CDR3 is TGTGCCATCAGATCGGATAGCGGGAGCGTTGAGCAGTTCTTC.